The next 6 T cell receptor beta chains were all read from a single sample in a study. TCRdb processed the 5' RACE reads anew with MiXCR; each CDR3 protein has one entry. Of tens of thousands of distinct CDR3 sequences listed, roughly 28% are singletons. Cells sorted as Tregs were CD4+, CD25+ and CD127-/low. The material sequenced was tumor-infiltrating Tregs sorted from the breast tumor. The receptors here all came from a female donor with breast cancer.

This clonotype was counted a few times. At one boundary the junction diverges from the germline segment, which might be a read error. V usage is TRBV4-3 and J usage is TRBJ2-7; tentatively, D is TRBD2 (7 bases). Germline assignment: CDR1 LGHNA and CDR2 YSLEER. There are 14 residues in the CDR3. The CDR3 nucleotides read TGCACCAGCAGCTCCGAGGGGGGGGTCTACGAGCAGTACTTC. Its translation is CTSSSEGGVYEQYF.

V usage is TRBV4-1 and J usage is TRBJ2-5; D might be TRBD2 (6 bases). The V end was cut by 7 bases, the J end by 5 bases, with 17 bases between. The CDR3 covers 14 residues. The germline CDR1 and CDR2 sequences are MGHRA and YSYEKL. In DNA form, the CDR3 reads TGCGCCAGCAACCAGTTGGAGGGCACGGAGACCCAGTACTTC. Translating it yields CASNQLEGTETQYF.

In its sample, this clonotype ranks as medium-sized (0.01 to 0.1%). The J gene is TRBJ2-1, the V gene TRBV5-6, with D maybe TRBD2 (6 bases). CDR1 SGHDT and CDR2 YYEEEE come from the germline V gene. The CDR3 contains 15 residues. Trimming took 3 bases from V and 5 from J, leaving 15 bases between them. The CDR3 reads CASSSAGGGNNEQFF. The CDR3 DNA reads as TGTGCCAGCAGCTCAGCGGGCGGTGGGAACAATGAGCAGTTCTTC.

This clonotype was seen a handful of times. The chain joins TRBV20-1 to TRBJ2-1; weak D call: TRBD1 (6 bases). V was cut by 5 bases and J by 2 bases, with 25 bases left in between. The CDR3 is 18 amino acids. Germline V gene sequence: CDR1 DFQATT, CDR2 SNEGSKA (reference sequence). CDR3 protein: CSAQNAEWGQTAYNEQFF. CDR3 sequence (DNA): TGCAGTGCTCAGAATGCCGAATGGGGGCAGACGGCCTACAATGAGCAGTTCTTC.

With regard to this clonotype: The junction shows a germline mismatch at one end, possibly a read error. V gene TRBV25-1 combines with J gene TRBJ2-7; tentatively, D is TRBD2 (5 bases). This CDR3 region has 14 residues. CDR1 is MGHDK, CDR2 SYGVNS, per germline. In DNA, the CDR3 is TGTGTCAGCAACTCGGGAAGGAAGACCTACGAGCAGTACTTC. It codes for CVSNSGRKTYEQYF.

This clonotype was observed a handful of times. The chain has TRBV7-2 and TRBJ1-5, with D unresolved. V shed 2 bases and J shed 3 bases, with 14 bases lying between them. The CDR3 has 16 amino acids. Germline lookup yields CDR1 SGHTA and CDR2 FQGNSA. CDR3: CASSLNPGSLNQPQHF. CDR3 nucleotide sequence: TGTGCCAGCAGCTTAAATCCGGGCTCCCTCAATCAGCCCCAGCATTTT.